This T cell receptor (beta chain) originates from a study of Graves' ophthalmopathy and Graves' hyperthyroidism. Investigators amplified TCR beta CDR3 regions from RNA transcripts. An opening RT-PCR round employed HTBI primers and preceded a second-round multiplex PCR. TCRdb reprocessed the multiplex PCR reads via MiXCR and lists one record per CDR3 protein. The table includes a few hundred thousand distinct CDR3 sequences, roughly 40% detected once. Per the germline V gene, CDR1 is SGHDN and CDR2 is FVKESK. The CDR3 is 13 residues long. In its sample, this clonotype was seen once. This may stem from a read error, because a much larger clone lies one nucleotide away.

The genes are TRBV14 and TRBJ2-2; D unresolved. Specimen: peripheral blood or thyroid tissue (not recorded which). This clonotype originated in an adult man with Graves' hyperthyroidism. The CDR3 DNA sequence: TGTGCCGGCAGCCAAGATTTCACCGGGGAGCTGTTTTTT. Protein product: CAGSQDFTGELFF.